This T cell receptor (beta chain) was sequenced in a study of cytomegalovirus exposure and HLA in healthy donors. Data came from immunoSEQ multiplex PCR; TCRdb stores just in-frame clones and leaves some out. The sample comprises about 160,000 clones, around 96% of which are singletons, and about 0.89% rests with the top ten. This clone was counted a single time. Its antigen is not known. The donors were members of the validation cohort comprising about 130 subjects, separate from the approximately 630-subject first cohort. Looked up from germline, CDR1 is SNHLY and CDR2 is FYNNEI. The CDR3 contains 18 residues. Losses at the gene ends were 5 bases for V and 4 bases for J; bases not matched to a gene: 15. Study-wide findings and caveats: The investigators catalogued 150 or so TCR beta chains as cytomegalovirus-associated. As was reported, the classifier diagnosed cytomegalovirus status with high specificity and sensitivity.

This sequence was found in a woman aged 18-29 years in good health and CMV-seronegative. The genes are TRBV2 and TRBJ2-3, with TRBD1 identical over 10 bases. Material for sequencing was PBMCs. The CDR3 nucleotides are TGTGCCAGCAGTTCTCCCCGGGACAGGGGTAACAGCGCAGATACGCAGTATTTT. Residues: CASSSPRDRGNSADTQYF. Full variable domain (outside the CDR3, taken from reference TRBV2 and TRBJ2-3): EPEVTQTPSHQVTQMGQEVILRCVPISNHLYFYWYRQILGQKVEFLVSFYNNEISEKSEIFDDQFSVERPDGSNFTLKIRSTKLEDSAMYFCASSSPRDRGNSADTQYFGPGTRLTVL.